The 21 T cell receptor beta chains below were found in one sample sequenced in a study of T cell responses to AZD1222 COVID-19 vaccine. Data came from immunoSEQ multiplex PCR; TCRdb stores just in-frame clones and leaves some out. The sample yields 64,000 or so clones, 84% seen once. The material was peripheral blood, obtained on day 0 of AZD1222 vaccination. All receptors derive from an adult in good health.

CDR3 loop: CASKRLRTEAFF. As DNA, the CDR3 is TGTGCCAGCAAAAGGTTGAGGACTGAAGCTTTCTTT. The rearrangement uses TRBV7-6 and TRBJ1-1; no reliable D call. Trimming cost V 7 bases and J 5 bases, with 11 bases left between them. Germline V gives CDR1 SGHVS, CDR2 FNYEAQ. The CDR3 has 12 residues.

This clone has a count of ten or more. The chain employs TRBV6-4 and TRBJ2-3, with 7 bases matching TRBD1. The CDR3 sequence is 14 residues long. V lost 2 bases and J lost 2; bases outside the gene matches: 1. Germline-derived CDR1 and CDR2 are MRHNA and SNTAGT. CDR3 sequence (DNA): TGTGCCAGCAGTGACGGGACAGACACAGATACGCAGTATTTT. Translated: CASSDGTDTDTQYF.

The V and J genes are TRBV7-2 and TRBJ2-5; a possible D gene is TRBD1 (7 bases). Germline CDR1 reads SGHTA; CDR2 reads FQGNSA. The CDR3 has 15 residues. V dropped 5 bases and J dropped 5 bases, with 18 bases sitting between them. CDR3 loop: CASSLRRGRWETQYF. The CDR3 DNA is TGTGCCAGCAGCCTACGGAGGGGGCGGTGGGAGACCCAGTACTTC.

This rearrangement joins TRBV9 to TRBJ1-4; D unresolved. Trimming left V 3 bases short and J 4 bases short, with 13 bases between. The CDR3 totals 15 residues. CDR1 SGDLS and CDR2 YYNGEE come from the germline V gene. CDR3 loop: CASSAGEALNEKLFF. The CDR3, as DNA: TGTGCCAGCAGCGCCGGGGAAGCCCTTAATGAAAAACTGTTTTTT.

The V and J genes are TRBV11-3 and TRBJ1-3, with D perhaps TRBD1 (5 bases). V was shortened by 1 base and J by 5 bases, with 12 bases between the two germline ends. Germline CDR1 is SGHNT and CDR2 is YENEEA. This CDR3 spans 15 amino acids. CDR3 sequence reads: CASSLGGDSRNTIYF. CDR3 sequence (DNA): TGTGCCAGCAGCTTAGGTGGTGACAGTAGAAACACCATATATTTT.

The chain employs TRBV4-2 and TRBJ1-2; D uncertain. Germline CDR1 reads LGHNA; CDR2 reads YNFKEQ. The CDR3 sequence is 12 residues long. Between the trimmed V and J ends, which lost 3 bases and 7 bases, there was a span of 9 bases. The CDR3 sequence is CASSHGLGGYTF. The CDR3 nucleotides read TGTGCCAGCAGCCATGGACTGGGTGGCTACACCTTC.

The genes are TRBV30 and TRBJ1-2, with no clear D. With 8 bases removed from V and 9 bases from J, the gap between germline ends came to 28 bases. Germline CDR1 and CDR2: GTSNPN and SVGIG (reference sequence). This CDR3 region has 15 residues. Here the CDR3 DNA reads TGTGCCACGTCGGGTCAGCTAGGTACTTTCCCGAGCTACACCTTC. Encoded protein: CATSGQLGTFPSYTF.

This clone was recorded only once. The V gene is TRBV2, the J gene TRBJ1-1; D is undetermined. Trimming stripped 6 bases from V and 1 base from J, with 9 bases between. Germline-derived CDR1 and CDR2 are SNHLY and FYNNEI. The CDR3 extends over 13 amino acids. As DNA, the CDR3 is TGTGCCAGCAGCCCAGAAAGGAACACTGAAGCTTTCTTT. Its protein product is CASSPERNTEAFF. The full variable domain, completed using reference TRBV2 and TRBJ1-1, is EPEVTQTPSHQVTQMGQEVILRCVPISNHLYFYWYRQILGQKVEFLVSFYNNEISEKSEIFDDQFSVERPDGSNFTLKIRSTKLEDSAMYFCASSPERNTEAFFGQGTRLTVV.

The chain recombines TRBV19 with TRBJ2-1; TRBD2 is a possible D gene (6 bases). From germline, CDR1 is LNHDA and CDR2 SQIVND (reference sequence). This CDR3 contains 15 residues. Trimming removed 5 bases at V and 0 bases at J, with 11 bases between. CDR3 nucleotides: TGTGCCAGTAGTTCGGCGGGGCGCTCCTACAATGAGCAGTTCTTC. Translating it yields CASSSAGRSYNEQFF.

The rearrangement uses TRBV9 and TRBJ2-5; no firm D call. With 0 bases removed from V and 4 bases from J, the gap between germline ends came to 13 bases. CDR3 length equals 15 residues. CDR1 is SGDLS, CDR2 YYNGEE, per germline. The CDR3, as DNA: TGTGCCAGCAGCGTAGTCGGGTTGTTGGGAGAGACCCAGTACTTC. This codes for CASSVVGLLGETQYF.

CDR3 bases: TGTGCCATCAGTGAGTCGCTGGGTGATGAGCAGTTCTTC. Translated: CAISESLGDEQFF. V and J are TRBV10-3 and TRBJ2-1; the D is unclear. Germline values: CDR1 ENHRY, CDR2 SYGVKD. The length of the CDR3 is 13 residues. V lost 0 bases to trimming and J lost 8 bases, with 8 bases between them.

This clone was counted a few times. This chain joins TRBV2 and TRBJ1-2; the D gene is possibly TRBD1 (5 bases). The V gene's germline CDR1 is SNHLY and CDR2 FYNNEI. V lost 3 bases and J lost 2, with 16 bases in between. CDR3 length: 16 amino acids. The CDR3 DNA reads as TGTGCCAGCAGTGATGAGAGTAGGGGTCCCAACTATGGCTACACCTTC. It yields the protein CASSDESRGPNYGYTF.

This chain uses TRBV3-1 (or the pseudogene TRBV3-2) with TRBJ1-6; D is ambiguous. Trimming shortened V by 4 bases and J by 3 bases, and 10 bases separated the two germline ends. The CDR3 runs to 15 residues. From germline, CDR1 is LGHDT and CDR2 YNNKEL (reference sequence). The CDR3 region is CASSLDTGYNSPLHF. In DNA form, the CDR3 reads TGTGCCAGCAGCCTGGATACCGGCTATAATTCACCCCTCCACTTT.

The rearrangement joins TRBV5-1 to TRBJ2-1; 10 bases map to TRBD2. CDR3 size: 14 residues. J gave up 8 bases and V 4 bases, and 6 bases lay outside the gene matches. Germline V CDR1 and CDR2: SGHRS, YFSETQ. The CDR3 DNA reads TGCGCCAGCAGCCAGCGGGGGGGCCCCGATGAGCAGTTCTTC. This encodes CASSQRGGPDEQFF.

The gene calls are TRBV4-2 and TRBJ2-1, with 14 bases that match TRBD2. This CDR3 contains 19 residues. With 0 bases clipped from V and 0 bases from J, the junction kept 4 bases outside the gene matches. Per the germline V gene, CDR1 is LGHNA and CDR2 is YNFKEQ. DNA of the CDR3: TGTGCCAGCAGCCAAGACGGGACTAGCGGGGGTACCTCCTACAATGAGCAGTTCTTC. It encodes CASSQDGTSGGTSYNEQFF.

V usage is TRBV6-5 and J usage is TRBJ1-5, with TRBD1 matching 9 bases. V gave up 0 bases and J gave up 1 base; unmatched junction bases: 1. From germline, CDR1 is MNHEY and CDR2 SVGAGI. The CDR3 consists of 16 residues. The CDR3 loop is CASSYSGQGSNQPQHF. The DNA for the CDR3 is TGTGCCAGCAGTTACTCTGGACAGGGGAGCAATCAGCCCCAGCATTTT.

The chain recombines TRBV6-2 or TRBV6-3 with TRBJ1-5; D is undetermined. The V end was cut by 2 bases, the J end by 7 bases, with 9 bases between. CDR3 length: 13 amino acids. Germline V gene sequence: CDR1 MNHEY, CDR2 SVGEGT. The CDR3 DNA sequence: TGTGCCAGCAGTTACGCCGGAGAGCAGCCCCAGCATTTT. This translates into CASSYAGEQPQHF.

The rearrangement joins TRBV19 to TRBJ2-7; the match to TRBD1 covers 10 bases. Per the germline V gene, CDR1 is LNHDA and CDR2 is SQIVND (reference sequence). The ends lost 5 bases at V and 0 bases at J; junction bases unmatched: 4. This CDR3 is built from 15 residues. CDR3 region: CASSPRTGGSYEQYF. Here the CDR3 DNA reads TGTGCCAGTAGTCCTCGGACAGGGGGCTCCTACGAGCAGTACTTC.

V usage is TRBV4-3 and J usage is TRBJ1-2; unclear D gene. Germline V gene data show CDR1 as LGHNA and CDR2 as YSLEER. V lost 0 bases and J lost 5, with 16 bases in between. The CDR3 sequence is 16 residues long. CDR3 nucleotide sequence: TGCGCCAGCAGCCAAGATTTTACGCGCGGGGATTATGGCTACACCTTC. Translation: CASSQDFTRGDYGYTF.

The rearrangement links TRBV5-5 to TRBJ1-1; D call uncertain. This CDR3 comprises 14 residues. Germline V gene lookup returns CDR1 SGHKS and CDR2 YYEKEE (reference sequence). Trimming shortened V by 0 bases and J by 1 base, and 7 bases separated the two germline ends. Here the CDR3 DNA reads TGTGCCAGCAGCTTGGATTATGGGAACACTGAAGCTTTCTTT. Its translation: CASSLDYGNTEAFF.

The chain combines TRBV4-2 with TRBJ1-5, with D tentatively TRBD1 (5 bases). CDR1 and CDR2 from the germline V gene are LGHNA and YNFKEQ. The CDR3 contains 15 residues. V was pared by 1 base and J by 5 bases, with 12 bases between. In DNA form, the CDR3 reads TGTGCCAGCAGCCAAGGGATGGGGGACCATCAGCCCCAGCATTTT. Amino acids: CASSQGMGDHQPQHF.